The entry below describes one T cell receptor (beta chain). The antigen remains unidentified. This specimen includes other DNA sequences encoding the same CDR3. The CDR3 spans 14 residues. V was pared by 2 bases and J by 2 bases, with 10 bases between. Germline CDR1 reads MNHEY; CDR2 reads SVGEGT. The data originate from a study of tissue T cells after allogeneic stem cell transplantation. Broader study findings: Tissue-detected TCR repertoire was only partly captured by blood and spleen T cells. The study did not identify alloreactive or antigen-specific tissue TCRs, and some clones might be persisting host cells.

GI sites, liver, skin and spleen were taken after median 9.75 post-mortem hours. Sequencing of TCRbeta CDR3 at survey depth gave sequences and template counts. Sequencing was performed with immunoSEQ multiplex PCR; in TCRdb, only in-frame clones are kept and a portion is missing. The sample lists approximately 10,000 clones, roughly 66% occurring once. This clonotype was obtained from a woman aged 18-50 years with breast cancer. This rearrangement joins TRBV6-2 or TRBV6-3 to TRBJ2-7; D not certain. The specimen was tissue from the jejunum, collected at autopsy. Here the CDR3 reads CASSYVGGTYEQYF. The CDR3 DNA reads TGTGCCAGCAGTTACGTAGGCGGAACCTACGAGCAGTACTTC.